Below are 9 T cell receptor beta chains sequenced from a single sample in a study of low-dose radiotherapy and immunotherapy resistance in tumors (dated 2022 in TCRdb). The label giving this sample's time point can be read as: after trial treatment. The treatment or condition tag for this specimen amounts to: LDRT plus nivolumab, ipilimumab, low-dose cyclophosphamide and aspirin (RACIN trial). Sequenced using an Illumina HiSeq 2500. To make first-strand cDNA, Superscript III was used along with a set of TRAV- and TRBV-specific primers so that both the TCRalpha and TCRbeta chains were covered. TCRs were amplified with Phusion for approximately 19 PCR cycles using a constant-region primer together with the adapter attached to the V primers. Using fastp trimming at Q25 and MiXCR clonotype assembly, TCRdb reanalyzed the public sequencing data and kept in-frame beta chains. CDR3 protein duplicates are merged, each entry listing the most common genes and DNA. The sample has roughly 95,000 distinct CDR3 sequences on record, 20% of them singletons. 9.5% to 15% of the sample belongs to the ten largest clones.

This sample comprised PBMCs, obtained after low-dose radiotherapy plus immunotherapy. The receptors here all came from a female donor with ovarian cancer.

This clonotype was counted many times. The chain uses TRBV24-1 and TRBJ2-1, with TRBD2 matching over 8 bases. Losses at the gene ends were 0 bases for V and 4 bases for J; bases not matched to a gene: 4. The CDR3 is made up of 16 amino acids. In germline, CDR1 is KGHDR, CDR2 SFDVKD. The CDR3 sequence is CATSDLNSGDYNEQFF. DNA of the CDR3: TGTGCCACCAGTGATTTGAATAGCGGGGATTACAATGAGCAGTTCTTC.

The sample holds many counts of this clonotype. The chain combines TRBV6-2 or TRBV6-3 with TRBJ2-1; 8 bases fit TRBD2. The CDR3 is 16 residues long. Germline-derived CDR1 and CDR2 are MNHEY and SVGEGT. V was clipped by 6 bases and J by 5 bases; unmatched bases: 12. In DNA form, the CDR3 reads TGTGCCAGCAGGCAAACCATAGCGGGGCCAGACAATGAGCAGTTCTTC. Translation: CASRQTIAGPDNEQFF.

This clonotype was seen ten or more times. CDR3 sequence reads: CAIMSGLGVDTQYF. CDR3 in DNA: TGTGCCATCATGAGCGGGTTGGGCGTGGATACGCAGTATTTT. The chain recombines TRBV10-3 with TRBJ2-3; D perhaps matches TRBD2 (6 bases). This CDR3 comprises 14 residues. Trimming removed 7 bases at V and 6 bases at J, with 17 bases between. The V gene's germline CDR1 is ENHRY and CDR2 SYGVKD.

This clonotype occurred many times. The V gene is TRBV4-1, the J gene TRBJ2-2, with 10 bases lining up with TRBD2. CDR3 length equals 18 residues. V dropped 1 base and J dropped 0; count of bases not matched to a gene: 5. Germline V gene sequence: CDR1 MGHRA, CDR2 YSYEKL. The CDR3 region is CASSQVPSGGPNTGELFF. The CDR3 DNA sequence: TGCGCCAGCAGCCAAGTGCCTAGCGGGGGACCGAACACCGGGGAGCTGTTTTTT.

The chain is built from TRBV29-1 and TRBJ2-3; 8 bases agree with TRBD2. The CDR3 extends over 14 amino acids. The V and J ends lost 7 bases and 3 bases, in that order; junction bases with no gene match: 9. Per the germline V gene, CDR1 is SQVTM and CDR2 is ANQGSEA. The DNA for the CDR3 is TGCAGCGCCGGGGGGGGAATAAGTACAGATACGCAGTATTTT. Residues: CSAGGGISTDTQYF.

On this clonotype: This sequence is one base from a far larger clone and is likely a read error. The chain recombines TRBV28 with TRBJ2-1, with a weak D call TRBD2 (7 bases). The CDR3 length is 16 residues. Germline-derived CDR1 and CDR2 are MDHEN and SYDVKM. Trimming removed 7 bases at V and 13 bases at J, with 29 bases between. The CDR3, as DNA: TGTGCCAGCACCCCCCCCCGGGGGGCGATCGTAGAGACCCAGTTCTTC. Amino acid sequence: CASTPPRGAIVETQFF.

This clonotype was observed at least ten times. CDR3 protein: CASSFSGLAGPESSYNEQFF. In DNA form, the CDR3 reads TGTGCCAGCAGCTTCTCCGGACTAGCGGGACCAGAGAGCTCCTACAATGAGCAGTTCTTC. The rearrangement links TRBV7-2 to TRBJ2-1; 12 bases are shared with TRBD2. Germline V CDR1 and CDR2: SGHTA, FQGNSA. V lost 3 bases, J lost 0 bases, and 12 bases stayed unmatched. The CDR3 runs 20 residues.

The chain employs TRBV27 and TRBJ2-2; D is uncertain. This CDR3 is 15 amino acids long. Trimming shortened V by 1 base and J by 6 bases, and 12 bases separated the two germline ends. CDR1 and CDR2 from the germline V gene are MNHEY and SMNVEV (reference sequence). The CDR3 nucleotides read TGTGCCAGCAGTTTATGGGGAAGTTGGCCCGGGGAGCTGTTTTTT. Its translation is CASSLWGSWPGELFF.

At least ten counts were recorded for this clonotype. The chain combines TRBV4-2 with TRBJ2-2; TRBD1 aligns across 10 bases. The CDR3 has 16 residues. CDR1 is LGHNA and CDR2 is YNFKEQ in the germline V gene. The ends lost 4 bases at V and 3 bases at J; junction bases unmatched: 5. The CDR3 nucleotides read TGTGCCAGCAGCCCGGTGGGACAGGGGTACACCGGGGAGCTGTTTTTT. Protein product: CASSPVGQGYTGELFF.